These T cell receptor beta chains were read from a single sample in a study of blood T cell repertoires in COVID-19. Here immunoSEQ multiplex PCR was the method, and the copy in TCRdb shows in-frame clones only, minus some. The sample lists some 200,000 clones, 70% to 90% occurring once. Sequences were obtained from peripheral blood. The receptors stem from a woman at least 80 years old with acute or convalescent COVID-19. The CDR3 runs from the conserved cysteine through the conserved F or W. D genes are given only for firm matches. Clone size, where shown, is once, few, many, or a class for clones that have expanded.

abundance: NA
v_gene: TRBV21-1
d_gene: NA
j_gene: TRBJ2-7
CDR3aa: CASSKGSGRTHEQYF
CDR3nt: TGTGCCAGCAGCAAAGGAAGCGGGAGAACCCACGAGCAGTACTTC

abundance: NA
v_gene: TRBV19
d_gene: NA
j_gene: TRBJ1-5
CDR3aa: CASSQNVQLSNQPQHF
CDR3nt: TGTGCCAGTAGCCAGAATGTACAACTAAGCAATCAGCCCCAGCATTTT

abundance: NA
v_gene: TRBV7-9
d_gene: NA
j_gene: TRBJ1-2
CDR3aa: CASQQGLYGYTF
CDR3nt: TGTGCCAGTCAGCAGGGACTCTATGGCTACACCTTC

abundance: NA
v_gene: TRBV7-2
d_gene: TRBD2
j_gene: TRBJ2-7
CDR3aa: CASRRPGTSGDEQYF
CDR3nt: TGTGCCAGCAGACGGCCCGGGACTAGCGGGGACGAGCAGTACTTC

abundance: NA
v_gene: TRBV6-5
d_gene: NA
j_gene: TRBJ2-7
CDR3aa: CASRAVLHSYEQYF
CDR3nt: TGTGCCAGCAGAGCTGTACTTCATTCCTACGAGCAGTACTTC

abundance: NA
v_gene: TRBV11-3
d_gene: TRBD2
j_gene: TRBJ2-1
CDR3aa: CASSLRTSGRYNEQFF
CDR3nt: TGTGCCAGCAGCTTACGGACTAGCGGGAGATACAATGAGCAGTTCTTC

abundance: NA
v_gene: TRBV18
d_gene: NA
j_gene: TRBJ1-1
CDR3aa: CASSPTQGSNTEAFF
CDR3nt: TGTGCCAGCTCACCCACACAGGGATCCAACACTGAAGCTTTCTTT

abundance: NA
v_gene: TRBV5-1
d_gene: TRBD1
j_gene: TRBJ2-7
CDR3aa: CASKPRDRGPWDRYEQYF
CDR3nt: TGCGCCAGCAAACCGAGGGACAGGGGCCCATGGGACCGCTACGAGCAGTACTTC

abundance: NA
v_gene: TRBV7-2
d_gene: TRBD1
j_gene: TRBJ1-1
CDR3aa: CASSLVGTGTEAFF
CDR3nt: TGTGCCAGCAGCTTAGTCGGGACAGGGACTGAAGCTTTCTTT

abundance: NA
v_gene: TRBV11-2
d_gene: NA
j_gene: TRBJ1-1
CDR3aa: CASSLLGRGISTEAFF
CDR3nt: TGTGCCAGCAGCTTATTGGGAAGGGGGATTAGCACTGAAGCTTTCTTT

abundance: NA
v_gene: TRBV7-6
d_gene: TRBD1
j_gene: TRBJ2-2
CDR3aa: CASSLNGQGAGELFF
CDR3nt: TGTGCCAGCAGCTTAAACGGACAGGGAGCCGGGGAGCTGTTTTTT

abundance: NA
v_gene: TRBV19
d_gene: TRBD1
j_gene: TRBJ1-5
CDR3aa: CASSPTGANQPQHF
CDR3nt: TGTGCCAGTAGCCCGACAGGGGCCAATCAGCCCCAGCATTTT

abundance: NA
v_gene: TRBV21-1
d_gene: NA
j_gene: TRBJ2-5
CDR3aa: CASSKAPDRGRAETQYF
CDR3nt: TGTGCCAGCAGCAAAGCCCCGGACAGGGGACGGGCCGAGACCCAGTACTTC

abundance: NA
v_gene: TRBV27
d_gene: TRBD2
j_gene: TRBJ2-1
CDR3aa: CASLGSGRYEQFF
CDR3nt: TGTGCCAGCCTGGGTAGCGGGAGGTATGAGCAGTTCTTC

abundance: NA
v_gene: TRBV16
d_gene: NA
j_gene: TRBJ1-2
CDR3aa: CASSQWMGGSGYTF
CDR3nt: TGTGCCAGCAGCCAATGGATGGGAGGGAGCGGCTACACCTTC

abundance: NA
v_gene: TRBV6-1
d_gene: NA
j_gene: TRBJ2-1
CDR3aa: CASSEALGGSYNEQFF
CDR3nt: TGTGCCAGCAGTGAAGCGCTCGGGGGCTCCTACAATGAGCAGTTCTTC

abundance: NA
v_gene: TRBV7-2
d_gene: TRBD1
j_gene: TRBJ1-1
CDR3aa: CASSTQGMNTEAFF
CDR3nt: TGTGCCAGCAGTACACAGGGGATGAACACTGAAGCTTTCTTT

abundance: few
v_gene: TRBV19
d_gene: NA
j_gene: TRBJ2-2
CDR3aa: CASSRDFNTGELFF
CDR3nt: TGTGCCAGTAGTAGGGACTTCAACACCGGGGAGCTGTTTTTT

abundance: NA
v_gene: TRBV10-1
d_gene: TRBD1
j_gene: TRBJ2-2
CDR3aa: CASRPHPGTGDTGELFF
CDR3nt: TGCGCCAGCAGGCCGCATCCCGGGACAGGCGACACCGGGGAGCTGTTTTTT

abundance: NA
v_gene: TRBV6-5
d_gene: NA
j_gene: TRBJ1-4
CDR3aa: CATARGGEKLFF
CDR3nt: TGTGCCACCGCGAGGGGAGGTGAAAAACTGTTTTTT

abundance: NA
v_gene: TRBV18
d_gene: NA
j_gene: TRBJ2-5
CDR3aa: CASSPKGRGQETQYF
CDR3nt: TGTGCCAGCTCACCAAAGGGCAGGGGTCAAGAGACCCAGTACTTC

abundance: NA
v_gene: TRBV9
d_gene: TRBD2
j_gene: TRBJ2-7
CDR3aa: CASSTGTSGAYEQYF
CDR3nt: TGTGCCAGCAGCACAGGGACTAGCGGGGCCTACGAGCAGTACTTC

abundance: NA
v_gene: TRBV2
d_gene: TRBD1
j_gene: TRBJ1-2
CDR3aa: CASSGTGALGYTF
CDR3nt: TGTGCCAGCAGTGGGACAGGGGCTCTTGGCTACACCTTC

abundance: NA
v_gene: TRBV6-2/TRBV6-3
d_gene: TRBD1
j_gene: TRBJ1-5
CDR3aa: CASSHETGGERNQPQHF
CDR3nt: TGTGCCAGCAGTCACGAGACAGGGGGCGAACGGAATCAGCCCCAGCATTTT

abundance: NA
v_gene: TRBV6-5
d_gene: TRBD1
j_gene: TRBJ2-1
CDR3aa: CASSYSSRGLTDEQFF
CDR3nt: TGTGCCAGCAGTTACTCATCCAGGGGGCTCACGGATGAGCAGTTCTTC

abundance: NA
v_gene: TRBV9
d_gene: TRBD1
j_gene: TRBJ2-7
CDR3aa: CASSGGPTGTEQYF
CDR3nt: TGTGCCAGCAGCGGGGGACCGACAGGGACCGAGCAGTACTTC

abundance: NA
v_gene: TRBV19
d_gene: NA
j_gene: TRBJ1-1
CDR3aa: CASSTGARGTEAFF
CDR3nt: TGTGCCAGTAGTACCGGGGCGCGGGGAACTGAAGCTTTCTTT

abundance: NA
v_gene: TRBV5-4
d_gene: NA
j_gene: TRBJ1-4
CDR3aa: CASSHDQEKLFF
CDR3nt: TGTGCCAGCAGCCATGATCAGGAAAAACTGTTTTTT

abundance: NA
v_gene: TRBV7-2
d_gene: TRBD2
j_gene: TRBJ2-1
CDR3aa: CASSPTSGGAGSYNEQFF
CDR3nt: TGTGCCAGCAGCCCGACTAGCGGGGGGGCCGGATCCTACAATGAGCAGTTCTTC

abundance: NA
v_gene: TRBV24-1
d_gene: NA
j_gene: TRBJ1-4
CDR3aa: CATSDPGSANEKLFF
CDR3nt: TGTGCCACCAGTGACCCCGGGTCAGCTAATGAAAAACTGTTTTTT

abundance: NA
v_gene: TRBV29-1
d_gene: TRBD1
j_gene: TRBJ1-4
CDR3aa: CSVAAGTGNEKLFF
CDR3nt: TGCAGCGTTGCCGCCGGGACAGGGAATGAAAAACTGTTTTTT

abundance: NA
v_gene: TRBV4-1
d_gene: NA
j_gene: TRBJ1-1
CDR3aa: CASSQSGTKNTEAFF
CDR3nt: TGCGCCAGCAGCCAGTCCGGGACAAAGAACACTGAAGCTTTCTTT

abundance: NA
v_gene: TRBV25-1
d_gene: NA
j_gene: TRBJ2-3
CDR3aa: CASSDQGTDTQYF
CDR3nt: TGTGCCAGCAGTGATCAGGGTACAGATACGCAGTATTTT

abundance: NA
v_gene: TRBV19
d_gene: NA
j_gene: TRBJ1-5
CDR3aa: CASSIVGRGQPQHF
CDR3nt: TGTGCCAGTAGTATAGTCGGCAGGGGTCAGCCCCAGCATTTT

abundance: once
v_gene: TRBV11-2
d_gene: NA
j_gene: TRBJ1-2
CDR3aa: CASSLALGHYGYTF
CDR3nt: TGTGCCAGCAGCTTAGCCTTGGGCCACTATGGCTACACCTTC

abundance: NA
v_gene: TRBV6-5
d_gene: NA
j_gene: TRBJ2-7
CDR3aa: CASSYEAAGEQYF
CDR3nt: TGTGCCAGCAGTTACGAGGCAGCCGGTGAGCAGTACTTC

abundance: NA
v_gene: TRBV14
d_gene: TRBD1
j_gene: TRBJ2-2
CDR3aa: CASRTGGATGELFF
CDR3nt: TGTGCCAGCAGGACAGGGGGGGCCACCGGGGAGCTGTTTTTT

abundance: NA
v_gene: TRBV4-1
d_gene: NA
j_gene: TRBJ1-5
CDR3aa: CASRRRARYSNQPQHF
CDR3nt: TGCGCCAGCAGAAGAAGAGCCAGGTATAGCAATCAGCCCCAGCATTTT

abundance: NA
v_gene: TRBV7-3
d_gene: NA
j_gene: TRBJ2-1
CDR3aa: CASSSSRGYNEQFF
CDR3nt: TGTGCCAGCAGTTCGTCCAGGGGCTACAATGAGCAGTTCTTC

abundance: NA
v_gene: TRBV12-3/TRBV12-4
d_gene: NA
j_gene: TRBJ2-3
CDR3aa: CASSPRDTQYF
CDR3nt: TGTGCCAGCAGCCCTAGGGATACGCAGTATTTT

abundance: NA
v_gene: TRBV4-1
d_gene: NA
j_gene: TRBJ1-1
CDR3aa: CASSQSRRGETEAFF
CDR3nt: TGCGCCAGCAGCCAATCAAGGAGGGGAGAGACTGAAGCTTTCTTT

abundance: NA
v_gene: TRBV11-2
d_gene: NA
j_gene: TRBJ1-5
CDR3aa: CASSLQGNNQPQHF
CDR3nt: TGTGCCAGCAGCTTACAGGGGAACAATCAGCCCCAGCATTTT

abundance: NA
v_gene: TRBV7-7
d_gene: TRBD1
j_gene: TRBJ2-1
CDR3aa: CASSLGTGGDEQFF
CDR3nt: TGTGCCAGCAGCTTAGGGACAGGGGGGGATGAGCAGTTCTTC

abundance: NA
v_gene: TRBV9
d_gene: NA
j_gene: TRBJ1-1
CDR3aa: CASSVATGSPEAFF
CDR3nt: TGTGCCAGCAGCGTAGCTACTGGTAGCCCTGAAGCTTTCTTT

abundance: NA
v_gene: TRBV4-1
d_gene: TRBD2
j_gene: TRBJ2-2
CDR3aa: CASSHAGLGGELFF
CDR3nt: TGCGCCAGCAGCCATGCGGGACTAGGCGGGGAGCTGTTTTTT

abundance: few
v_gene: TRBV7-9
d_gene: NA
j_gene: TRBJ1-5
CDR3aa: CASSLEGSPQHF
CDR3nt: TGTGCCAGCAGCTTAGAGGGGTCCCCCCAGCATTTT

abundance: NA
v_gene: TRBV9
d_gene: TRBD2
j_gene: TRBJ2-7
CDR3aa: CASSVGRASGCYEQYF
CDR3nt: TGTGCCAGCAGCGTAGGACGGGCTAGCGGGTGCTACGAGCAGTACTTC

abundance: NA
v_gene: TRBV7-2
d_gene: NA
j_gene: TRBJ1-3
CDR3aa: CASSLEGGFSGNTIYF
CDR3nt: TGTGCCAGCAGCCTAGAGGGGGGGTTTTCTGGAAACACCATATATTTT

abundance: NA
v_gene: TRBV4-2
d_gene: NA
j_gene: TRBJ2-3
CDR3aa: CASSQDRSLGTDTQYF
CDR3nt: TGTGCCAGCAGCCAAGATCGGAGTTTGGGTACAGATACGCAGTATTTT